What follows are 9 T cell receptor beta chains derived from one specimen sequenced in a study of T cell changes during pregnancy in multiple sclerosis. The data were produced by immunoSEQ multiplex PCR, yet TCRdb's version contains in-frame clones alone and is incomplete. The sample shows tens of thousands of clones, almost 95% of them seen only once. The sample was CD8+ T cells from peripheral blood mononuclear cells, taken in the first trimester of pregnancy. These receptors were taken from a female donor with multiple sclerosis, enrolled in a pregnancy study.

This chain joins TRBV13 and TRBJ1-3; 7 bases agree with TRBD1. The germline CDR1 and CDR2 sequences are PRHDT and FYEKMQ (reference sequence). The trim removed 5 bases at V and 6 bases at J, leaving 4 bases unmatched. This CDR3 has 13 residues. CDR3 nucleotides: TGTGCCAGCAGCCTGGGACAGCAAAACACCATATATTTT. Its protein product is CASSLGQQNTIYF.

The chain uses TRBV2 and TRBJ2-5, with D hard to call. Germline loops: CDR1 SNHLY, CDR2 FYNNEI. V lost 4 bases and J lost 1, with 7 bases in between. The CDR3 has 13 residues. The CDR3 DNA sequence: TGTGCCAGCAGTGTTAACTTCCAAGAGACCCAGTACTTC. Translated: CASSVNFQETQYF.

The CDR3 DNA follows: TGTGCCAGCAGCTTCCAAGTGAGGGGGCACGAGCAGTACTTC. It yields the protein CASSFQVRGHEQYF. This chain uses TRBV7-6 with TRBJ2-7; TRBD1 matches 7 bases. The V gene's germline CDR1 is SGHVS and CDR2 FNYEAQ. This CDR3 has 14 amino acids. J was trimmed by 5 bases and V by 3 bases; bases with no gene match: 7.

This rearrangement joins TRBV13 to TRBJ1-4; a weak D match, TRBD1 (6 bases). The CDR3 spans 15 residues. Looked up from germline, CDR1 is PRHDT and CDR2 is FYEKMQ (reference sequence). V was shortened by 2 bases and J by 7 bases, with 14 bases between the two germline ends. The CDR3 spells CASSLSGAYSEKLFF. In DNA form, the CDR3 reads TGTGCCAGCAGCTTATCAGGGGCTTATTCTGAAAAACTGTTTTTT.

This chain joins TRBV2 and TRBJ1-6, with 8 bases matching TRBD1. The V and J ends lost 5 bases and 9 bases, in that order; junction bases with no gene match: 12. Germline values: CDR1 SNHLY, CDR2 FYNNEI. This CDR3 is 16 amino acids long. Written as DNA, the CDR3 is TGTGCCAGCAGTCAGGGGGCCGCGAGGTATGGTTCACCCCTCCACTTT. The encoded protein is CASSQGAARYGSPLHF.

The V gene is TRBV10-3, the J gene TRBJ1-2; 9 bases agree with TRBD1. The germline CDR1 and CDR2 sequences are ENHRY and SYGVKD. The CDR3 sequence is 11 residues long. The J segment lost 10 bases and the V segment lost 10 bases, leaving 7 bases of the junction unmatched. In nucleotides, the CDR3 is TGTGCCAACAGGGGGCTTTTTGACTACACCTTC. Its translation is CANRGLFDYTF.

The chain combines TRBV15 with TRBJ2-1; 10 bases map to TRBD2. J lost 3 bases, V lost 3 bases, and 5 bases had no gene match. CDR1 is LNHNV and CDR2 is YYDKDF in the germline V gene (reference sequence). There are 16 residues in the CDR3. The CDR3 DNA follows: TGTGCCACCAGCAGCCTTACTAGCGGGATCTACAATGAGCAGTTCTTC. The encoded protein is CATSSLTSGIYNEQFF.

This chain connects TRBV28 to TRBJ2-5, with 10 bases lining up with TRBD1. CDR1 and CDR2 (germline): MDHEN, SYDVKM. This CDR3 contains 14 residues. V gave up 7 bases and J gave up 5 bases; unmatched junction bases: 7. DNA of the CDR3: TGTGCCAGCACCCAGGGACAGGGGAGGGAGACCCAGTACTTC. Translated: CASTQGQGRETQYF.

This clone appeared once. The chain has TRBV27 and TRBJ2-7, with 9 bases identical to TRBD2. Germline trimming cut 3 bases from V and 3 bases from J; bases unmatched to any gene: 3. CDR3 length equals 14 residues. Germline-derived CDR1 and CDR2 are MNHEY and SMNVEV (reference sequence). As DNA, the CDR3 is TGTGCCAGCAGTTTGACTAGCGGATACTACGAGCAGTACTTC. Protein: CASSLTSGYYEQYF.